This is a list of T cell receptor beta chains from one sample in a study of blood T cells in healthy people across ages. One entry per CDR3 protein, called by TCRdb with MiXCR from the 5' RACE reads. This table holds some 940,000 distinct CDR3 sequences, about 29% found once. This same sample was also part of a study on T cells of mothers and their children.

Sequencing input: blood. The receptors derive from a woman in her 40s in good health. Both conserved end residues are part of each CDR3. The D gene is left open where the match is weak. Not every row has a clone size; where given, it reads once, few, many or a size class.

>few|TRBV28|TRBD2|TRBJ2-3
CASGEAGEADTQYF
TGTGCCAGCGGGGAGGCGGGGGAAGCAGATACGCAGTATTTT
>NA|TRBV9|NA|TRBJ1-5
CASSVGWDQPQHF
TGTGCCAGCAGCGTAGGTTGGGATCAGCCCCAGCATTTT
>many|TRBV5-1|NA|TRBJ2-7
CASSFIGDNSYEQYF
TGCGCCAGCAGCTTTATCGGGGACAACTCCTACGAGCAGTACTTC
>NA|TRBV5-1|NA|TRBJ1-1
CASMEGPNTEAFF
TGCGCCAGCATGGAGGGCCCGAACACTGAAGCTTTCTTT
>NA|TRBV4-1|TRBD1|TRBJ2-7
CASSRVSDRAHTNEQYF
TGCGCCAGCAGCCGGGTTTCGGACAGGGCCCACACCAACGAGCAGTACTTC
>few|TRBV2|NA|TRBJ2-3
CASSEYDTQYF
TGTGCCAGCAGTGAATACGATACGCAGTATTTT
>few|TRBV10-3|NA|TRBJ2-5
CAIRETGQETQYF
TGTGCCATCAGGGAGACAGGCCAAGAGACCCAGTACTTC
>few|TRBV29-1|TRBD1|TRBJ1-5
CSVKDRGGNQPQHF
TGCAGCGTTAAAGACAGGGGCGGCAATCAGCCCCAGCATTTT
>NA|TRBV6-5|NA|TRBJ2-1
CASSARVGYEQFF
TGTGCCAGCAGTGCCCGGGTGGGCTATGAGCAGTTCTTC
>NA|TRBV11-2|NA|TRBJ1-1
CASSLLFVGGEAFF
TGTGCCAGCAGCTTACTTTTTGTCGGGGGTGAAGCTTTCTTT
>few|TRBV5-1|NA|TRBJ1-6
CAGSFGGRNNSPLHF
TGCGCCGGCAGCTTCGGGGGAAGAAATAATTCACCCCTCCACTTT
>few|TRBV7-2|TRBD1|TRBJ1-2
CASSPSDRDGYTF
TGTGCCAGCAGCCCTTCGGACAGGGATGGCTACACCTTC
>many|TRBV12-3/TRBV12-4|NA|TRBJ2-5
CASSPSEAGKETQYF
TGTGCCAGCAGTCCTAGCGAGGCAGGAAAAGAGACCCAGTACTTC
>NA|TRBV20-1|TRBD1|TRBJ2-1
CRGGTGVVEQFF
TGCAGGGGAGGGACAGGGGTCGTTGAGCAGTTCTTC
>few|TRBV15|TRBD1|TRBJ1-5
CATSRDGNRGGGQPQHF
TGTGCCACCAGCAGAGATGGGAACAGGGGTGGTGGGCAGCCCCAGCATTTT
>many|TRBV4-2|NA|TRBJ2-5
CASSQGTASQETQYF
TGTGCCAGCAGCCAAGGGACAGCAAGCCAAGAGACCCAGTACTTC
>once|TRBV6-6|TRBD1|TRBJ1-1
CASTGDRVGTEAFF
TGTGCCAGCACCGGCGACAGGGTAGGCACTGAAGCTTTCTTT
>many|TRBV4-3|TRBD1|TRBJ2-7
CASSQGRGRSYEQYF
TGCGCCAGCAGCCAAGGCAGGGGGCGATCCTACGAGCAGTACTTC
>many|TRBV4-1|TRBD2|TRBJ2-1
CASSQDRGSGGADEQFF
TGCGCCAGCAGCCAAGATCGAGGTAGCGGGGGGGCAGATGAGCAGTTCTTC
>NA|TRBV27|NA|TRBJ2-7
CASSLKTGSSYEQYF
TGTGCCAGCAGTCTGAAGACGGGAAGCTCCTACGAGCAGTACTTC
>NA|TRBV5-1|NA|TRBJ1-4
CASTPDRPNEKLFF
TGCGCCAGCACTCCTGACAGGCCGAATGAAAAACTGTTTTTT
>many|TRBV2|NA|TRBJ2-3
CASMGLYITDTQYF
TGTGCCAGCATGGGGCTGTATATAACAGATACGCAGTATTTT
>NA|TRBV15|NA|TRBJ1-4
CATSRVSWATNEKLFF
TGTGCCACCAGCAGAGTTTCCTGGGCAACTAATGAAAAACTGTTTTTT
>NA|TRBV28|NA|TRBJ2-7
CASSSTGQGNEQYF
TGTGCCAGCAGTTCAACAGGGCAGGGCAACGAGCAGTACTTC
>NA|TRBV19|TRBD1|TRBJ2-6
CASSSRDRSGANVLTF
TGTGCCAGTAGTTCCCGGGACAGATCTGGGGCCAACGTCCTGACTTTC
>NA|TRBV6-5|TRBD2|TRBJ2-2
CASSYRGGTDGELFF
TGTGCCAGCAGTTACCGGGGAGGGACCGACGGGGAGCTGTTTTTT